These T cell receptor beta chains were read from a single sample in a study of T cell responses to AZD1222 COVID-19 vaccine. TCRdb's table, derived via immunoSEQ multiplex PCR, lists solely in-frame clones and lacks some. The sample consists of approximately 43,000 clones, around 88% of them appearing once. This specimen consisted of peripheral blood, obtained 28 days after the second AZD1222 dose. The receptors shown here come from an adult who received the AZD1222 COVID-19 vaccine. Both conserved end residues are part of each CDR3. The order of the fields is V gene, D gene, clone size, J gene, CDR3 DNA, CDR3 protein. D genes are given only for firm matches. Size tells how often a clone was seen (once, few, many) or the class of an expanded clone, and some rows leave it out.

v_call: TRBV5-1
d_call: NA
clone_size: NA
j_call: TRBJ2-2
cdr3_nt: TGCGCCAGCCAAAACACAGGACAGAAAGACACCGGGGAGCTGTTTTTT
cdr3_aa: CASQNTGQKDTGELFF

v_call: TRBV4-2
d_call: TRBD2
clone_size: NA
j_call: TRBJ2-1
cdr3_nt: TGTGCCAGCAGCCAAGATTGGGCGGGAGGCCTCTACAATGAGCAGTTCTTC
cdr3_aa: CASSQDWAGGLYNEQFF

v_call: TRBV2
d_call: NA
clone_size: NA
j_call: TRBJ2-6
cdr3_nt: TGTGCCAGCAGTGGGAGAGTCGCCGGTTCATTTGGGGCCAACGTCCTGACTTTC
cdr3_aa: CASSGRVAGSFGANVLTF

v_call: TRBV4-3
d_call: NA
clone_size: NA
j_call: TRBJ2-1
cdr3_nt: TGCGCCAGCAGCCAAGATTGGAGAAGCGGGACAGGAGGGGAGCAGTTCTTC
cdr3_aa: CASSQDWRSGTGGEQFF

v_call: TRBV6-1
d_call: NA
clone_size: few
j_call: TRBJ2-7
cdr3_nt: TGTGCCAGCAGTGACCCTCTCGGGGGACATTACGAGCAGTACTTC
cdr3_aa: CASSDPLGGHYEQYF

v_call: TRBV2
d_call: NA
clone_size: NA
j_call: TRBJ2-4
cdr3_nt: TGTGCCAGCAGCGCTGAAGGGCCAGGGACGATAGACAGCCACAAAAACATTCAGTACTTC
cdr3_aa: CASSAEGPGTIDSHKNIQYF

v_call: TRBV7-9
d_call: NA
clone_size: once
j_call: TRBJ2-4
cdr3_nt: TGTGCCAGCAGCCGGCGGGGCCCCATGGGAGACATTCAGTACTTC
cdr3_aa: CASSRRGPMGDIQYF

v_call: TRBV30
d_call: NA
clone_size: NA
j_call: TRBJ1-1
cdr3_nt: TGTGCCTGGAGTGTAGGGATGCAGGGGAGGACTGAAGCTTTCTTT
cdr3_aa: CAWSVGMQGRTEAFF

v_call: TRBV25-1
d_call: NA
clone_size: NA
j_call: TRBJ1-5
cdr3_nt: TGTGCCAGCAGTGAATATTGGGATCAGCCCCAGCATTTT
cdr3_aa: CASSEYWDQPQHF

v_call: TRBV10-3
d_call: NA
clone_size: NA
j_call: TRBJ2-7
cdr3_nt: TGTGCCATCAGTGAATTAGCGTCTGGAAGCTCCTACGAGCAGTACTTC
cdr3_aa: CAISELASGSSYEQYF